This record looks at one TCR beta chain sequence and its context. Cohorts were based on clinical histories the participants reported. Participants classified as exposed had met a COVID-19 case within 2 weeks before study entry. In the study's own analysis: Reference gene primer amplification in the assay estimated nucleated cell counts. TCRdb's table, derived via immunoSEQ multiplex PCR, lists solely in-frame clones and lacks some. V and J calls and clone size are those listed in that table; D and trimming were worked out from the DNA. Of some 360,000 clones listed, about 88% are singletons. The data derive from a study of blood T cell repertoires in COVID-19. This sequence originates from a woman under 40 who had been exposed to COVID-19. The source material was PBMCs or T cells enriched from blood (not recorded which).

The CDR3 protein is CAISEGFSYGYTF. Written as DNA, the CDR3 is TGTGCCATCAGTGAGGGTTTTAGCTATGGCTACACCTTC. The rearrangement joins TRBV10-3 to TRBJ1-2; D ambiguous. The V and J ends lost 2 bases and 4 bases respectively, with 8 bases between them. The CDR3 consists of 13 residues. Germline assignment: CDR1 ENHRY and CDR2 SYGVKD.